The 29 T cell receptor beta chains in this list originate from one sample, sequenced in a study of cytomegalovirus exposure and HLA in healthy donors. PCR employed 60 Vbeta and 13 Jbeta primers. Profiling relied on immunoSEQ multiplex PCR, and the TCRdb table lists in-frame clones only, not all of them. In the table there are some 160,000 clones, around 77% of which are singletons. The sequenced sample consisted of PBMCs. Source of these receptors: a man in his fifties or sixties in good health and CMV-seronegative.

This clone was seen only once. Germline is not matched at one junction end, which may reflect a read error. The chain carries TRBV25-1 and TRBJ1-5; 8 bases align to TRBD1. The CDR3 sequence is 16 residues long. Per germline, CDR1 MGHDK and CDR2 SYGVNS. The CDR3 loop reads CASSESGGLGNQPQNF. In DNA, the CDR3 is TGTGCCAGCAGTGAATCAGGGGGCTTAGGGAATCAGCCCCAGAATTTT.

The CDR3: CASSLVAVRSGETQYF. The CDR3, as DNA: TGTGCCAGCAGCTTAGTCGCGGTACGGTCCGGGGAGACCCAGTACTTC. This chain joins TRBV11-2 and TRBJ2-5; D not certain. CDR3 length: 16 amino acids. The V end lost 1 base, the J end lost 5 bases, and 17 bases lay between the germline ends. The germline V gene has CDR1 SGHAT and CDR2 FQNNGV.

The chain recombines TRBV29-1 with TRBJ2-2; TRBD1 might be the D (6 bases). V shed 7 bases and J shed 6 bases, with 12 bases lying between them. Germline V gene lookup returns CDR1 SQVTM and CDR2 ANQGSEA. This CDR3 is 12 amino acids long. The CDR3 loop is CSGNTGPGELFF. The CDR3 DNA follows: TGCAGCGGAAACACAGGGCCCGGGGAGCTGTTTTTT.

This chain connects TRBV29-1 to TRBJ2-3; D uncertain. The CDR3 is 13 amino acids. Germline loops: CDR1 SQVTM, CDR2 ANQGSEA. The CDR3 sequence is CSADGSGTDTQYF. The CDR3, as DNA: TGCAGTGCTGACGGGTCTGGCACAGATACGCAGTATTTT.

The chain joins TRBV6-4 to TRBJ2-3, with D uncertain. The CDR3 has 13 residues. Between the trimmed V and J ends, which lost 3 bases and 5 bases, there was a span of 9 bases. In germline, CDR1 is MRHNA, CDR2 SNTAGT. The CDR3: CASSETWKDTQYF. In DNA form, the CDR3 reads TGTGCCAGCAGTGAGACTTGGAAAGATACGCAGTATTTT.

J is TRBJ2-3 and V is TRBV11-2; D not certain. Per germline, CDR1 SGHAT and CDR2 FQNNGV. The V gene lost 1 base and the J gene lost 5 bases, with 7 bases spanning the gap. The CDR3 spans 13 residues. DNA of the CDR3: TGTGCCAGCAGCTTAGTACGGGTAGATACGCAGTATTTT. Protein: CASSLVRVDTQYF. Complete variable domain (other parts from reference TRBV11-2 and TRBJ2-3): EAGVAQSPRYKIIEKRQSVAFWCNPISGHATLYWYQQILGQGPKLLIQFQNNGVVDDSQLPKDRFSAERLKGVDSTLKIQPAKLEDSAVYLCASSLVRVDTQYFGPGTRLTVL.

This clone was counted a few times. V and J are TRBV6-4 and TRBJ2-3; TRBD2 is a possible D gene (7 bases). CDR3 length: 14 amino acids. The germline V gene encodes CDR1 MRHNA and CDR2 SNTAGT. Trimming removed 2 bases from V and 5 bases from J, with 11 bases in between. The CDR3 here is CASSDGGALDTQYF. The CDR3 bases are TGTGCCAGCAGTGACGGGGGGGCATTAGATACGCAGTATTTT.

V usage is TRBV4-1 and J usage is TRBJ1-6, with no clear D. The length of the CDR3 is 12 residues. Germline CDR1 reads MGHRA; CDR2 reads YSYEKL. Trimming took off 1 base at V and 10 bases at J, with 5 bases between the two ends. As DNA, the CDR3 is TGCGCCAGCAGCCAAGGCGGATCACCCCTCCACTTT. This sequence encodes CASSQGGSPLHF.

The chain links TRBV19 to TRBJ2-1; a possible D gene is TRBD2 (5 bases). Trimming pared 7 bases from V and 0 bases from J, leaving 10 bases between. Germline V gene sequence: CDR1 LNHDA, CDR2 SQIVND (reference sequence). This CDR3 contains 14 residues. The DNA of the CDR3 is TGTGCCAGTAAAGGGAGTTACTCCTACAATGAGCAGTTCTTC. Translated, it gives CASKGSYSYNEQFF.

Remarks on this clone: Other DNA sequences in the same sample also yield this CDR3. The chain carries TRBV28 and TRBJ2-7; 8 bases are shared with TRBD1. J was trimmed by 1 base and V by 3 bases; bases with no gene match: 2. The CDR3 sequence is 14 residues long. The germline V gene encodes CDR1 MDHEN and CDR2 SYDVKM. For the CDR3, the DNA is TGTGCCAGCAGTTTCACAGGGGGATCCTACGAGCAGTACTTC. This translates into CASSFTGGSYEQYF.

The V call is TRBV5-4, the J call TRBJ2-2; D perhaps matches TRBD2 (6 bases). CDR1 and CDR2 (germline): SGHNT, YYREEE (reference sequence). There are 13 residues in the CDR3. The germline V and J ends were trimmed by 4 bases and 6 bases, with 10 bases remaining between them. CDR3 in amino acids: CASSPGVPGELFF. CDR3 sequence (DNA): TGTGCCAGCAGCCCGGGGGTTCCCGGGGAGCTGTTTTTT.

The chain is built from TRBV30 and TRBJ1-1, with no clear D. The germline gives CDR1 GTSNPN, CDR2 SVGIG (reference sequence). Deletions cut 4 bases from V and 10 bases from J, with 16 bases between. The CDR3 extends over 12 amino acids. The CDR3 loop reads CAWTAAVRRAFF. For the CDR3, the DNA is TGTGCCTGGACAGCCGCCGTGAGGCGAGCTTTCTTT.

This clone was counted a few times. This chain joins TRBV21-1 and TRBJ1-2; the table's D call of TRBD1 was not tested on the DNA. TRBV21-1 is deemed a pseudogene. The CDR3 runs 16 residues. The CDR3 protein is CASSKAPQGMATGYTF. Here the CDR3 DNA reads TGTGCCAGCAGCAAAGCGCCTCAGGGGATGGCGACTGGCTACACCTTC.

This chain connects TRBV29-1 to TRBJ2-1; 9 nucleotides line up with TRBD2. The CDR3 length is 12 residues. Germline V gene sequence: CDR1 SQVTM, CDR2 ANQGSEA. The J segment lost 8 bases and the V segment lost 6 bases, leaving 5 bases of the junction unmatched. CDR3 protein: CSVNSGSHEQFF. The CDR3 coding sequence is TGCAGCGTAAATAGCGGGAGTCATGAGCAGTTCTTC.

The rearrangement uses TRBV27 and TRBJ2-3; D gene ambiguous. The CDR3 is 12 residues long. The ends were cut back, 5 bases at V and 1 base at J, with 4 bases in the middle. Germline V CDR1 and CDR2: MNHEY, SMNVEV (reference sequence). The CDR3 bases are TGTGCCAGCAGTCGAGGCACAGATACGCAGTATTTT. This gives the protein CASSRGTDTQYF.

This clone was seen once. V is TRBV28 and J is TRBJ2-2; 7 bases map to TRBD1. Per germline, CDR1 MDHEN and CDR2 SYDVKM. This CDR3 has 14 amino acids. J lost 7 bases, V lost 5 bases, and 7 bases had no gene match. The CDR3 region has the DNA TGTGCCAGCAGTAGATACAGGGGCGGCGGGGAGCTGTTTTTT. Amino acid sequence: CASSRYRGGGELFF.

This clone was seen a single time. The rearrangement uses TRBV19 and TRBJ1-2; 7 positions match TRBD1. The trim removed 7 bases at V and 3 bases at J, leaving 5 bases unmatched. Germline CDR1 is LNHDA and CDR2 is SQIVND (reference sequence). The CDR3 sequence is 13 residues long. The CDR3: CASIATGYYGYTF. CDR3 DNA: TGTGCCAGTATCGCGACAGGGTACTATGGCTACACCTTC. The full variable domain, its missing parts supplied by reference TRBV19 and TRBJ1-2, is DGGITQSPKYLFRKEGQNVTLSCEQNLNHDAMYWYRQDPGQGLRLIYYSQIVNDFQKGDIAEGYSVSREKKESFPLTVTSAQKNPTAFYLCASIATGYYGYTFGSGTRLTVV.

This chain joins TRBV7-9 and TRBJ2-3, with a tentative D call TRBD2 (6 bases). Deletions cut 5 bases from V and 3 bases from J, with 27 bases between. Germline V CDR1 and CDR2: SEHNR, FQNEAQ (reference sequence). This CDR3 is 19 amino acids long. CDR3 nucleotides: TGTGCCAGCAGCCCGCGGATGTCCCTAATCAGCGGGCAAACAGATACGCAGTATTTT. It encodes CASSPRMSLISGQTDTQYF.

The chain carries TRBV2 and TRBJ2-5; 14 positions agree with TRBD2. With the DNA end fitting TRBJ2-7 better, the J assignment may be wrong. In germline, CDR1 is SNHLY, CDR2 FYNNEI. The CDR3 spans 16 residues. The CDR3 region has the DNA TGTGCCAGCAGTACCGGGACTAGCGGGAGAGTCCACGAGCAGTACTTC. This translates into CASSTGTSGRVHEQYF.

The J gene is TRBJ1-4, the V gene TRBV5-4, with a weak D call TRBD1 (5 bases). The CDR3 is 15 amino acids. Germline V gene lookup returns CDR1 SGHNT and CDR2 YYREEE (reference sequence). The V end was cut by 2 bases, the J end by 3 bases, with 11 bases between. CDR3 sequence: CASSLYSRANEKLFF. CDR3 DNA: TGTGCCAGCAGCTTATATAGCAGGGCTAATGAAAAACTGTTTTTT. The variable domain in full, completed from reference TRBV5-4 and TRBJ1-4, reads ETGVTQSPTHLIKTRGQQVTLRCSSQSGHNTVSWYQQALGQGPQFIFQYYREEENGRGNFPPRFSGLQFPNYSSELNVNALELDDSALYLCASSLYSRANEKLFFGSGTQLSVL.

The chain uses TRBV5-1 and TRBJ1-3; 7 positions match TRBD1. The CDR3 sequence is 15 residues long. V lost 8 bases, J lost 3 bases, and 11 bases stayed unmatched. Germline V gives CDR1 SGHRS, CDR2 YFSETQ. CDR3 in amino acids: CARKTGTVNGNTIYF. The CDR3 bases are TGCGCCAGGAAGACAGGGACCGTAAATGGAAACACCATATATTTT.

The chain couples TRBV27 to TRBJ1-1, with D perhaps TRBD1 (5 bases). From germline, CDR1 is MNHEY and CDR2 SMNVEV (reference sequence). This CDR3 region has 13 residues. V was clipped by 3 bases and J by 4 bases, with 9 bases between them. The CDR3 nucleotides are TGTGCCAGCAGTTTCACCCAGGGCACTGAAGCTTTCTTT. It is translated as CASSFTQGTEAFF.

The CDR3 sequence: CASSLDTVATNEKLFF. In DNA form, the CDR3 reads TGTGCCAGCAGTTTGGACACAGTTGCAACTAATGAAAAACTGTTTTTT. V is TRBV2 and J is TRBJ1-4; D perhaps matches TRBD1 (5 bases). V lost 5 bases, J lost 0 bases, and 13 bases lay in between. The V gene's germline CDR1 is SNHLY and CDR2 FYNNEI. This CDR3 has 16 residues.

V and J are TRBV19 and TRBJ2-7; 8 positions match TRBD1. With 4 bases clipped from V and 2 bases from J, the junction kept 4 bases outside the gene matches. The length of the CDR3 is 14 residues. The V gene's germline CDR1 is LNHDA and CDR2 SQIVND (reference sequence). CDR3 sequence reads: CASSSLDRAYEQYF. In DNA, the CDR3 is TGTGCCAGTAGTAGTCTGGACAGGGCCTACGAGCAGTACTTC.

V and J are TRBV5-5 and TRBJ1-1; D is unclear. The V end was cut by 2 bases, the J end by 3 bases, with 8 bases between. This CDR3 contains 13 residues. Germline-derived CDR1 and CDR2 are SGHKS and YYEKEE (reference sequence). The CDR3 nucleotides are TGTGCCAGCAGCTTTACTAAGGACACTGAAGCTTTCTTT. Its translation is CASSFTKDTEAFF.

This chain uses TRBV5-4 with TRBJ2-2; the D is unclear. Trimming removed 4 bases at V and 1 base at J, with 5 bases between. The CDR3 consists of 13 residues. Per the germline V gene, CDR1 is SGHNT and CDR2 is YYREEE (reference sequence). The CDR3 bases are TGTGCCAGCAGCGTAGAGAACACCGGGGAGCTGTTTTTT. Encoded protein: CASSVENTGELFF.

Worth noting for this clone: The junction shows a germline mismatch at one end, possibly a read error. V usage is TRBV19 and J usage is TRBJ1-4, with D tentatively TRBD1 (5 bases). The CDR3 loop spans 14 amino acids. Germline lookup yields CDR1 LNHDA and CDR2 SQIVND (reference sequence). The CDR3 sequence is CASSIGEEGEKLFF. Here the CDR3 DNA reads TGTGCCAGTAGCATAGGGGAAGAGGGTGAAAAACTGTTTTTT.

The chain uses TRBV4-2 and TRBJ1-4; perhaps TRBD1 as D (6 bases). V lost 0 bases and J lost 0, with 11 bases in between. The CDR3 runs 17 residues. Germline V gene sequence: CDR1 LGHNA, CDR2 YNFKEQ. CDR3: CASSQDGRGPTNEKLFF. The CDR3 DNA follows: TGTGCCAGCAGCCAAGATGGCAGGGGCCCAACTAATGAAAAACTGTTTTTT.

This chain uses TRBV7-9 with TRBJ2-7; 7 bases are shared with TRBD2. The J segment lost 1 base and the V segment lost 5 bases, leaving 8 bases of the junction unmatched. CDR3 length: 15 residues. Germline loops: CDR1 SEHNR, CDR2 FQNEAQ (reference sequence). The CDR3, as DNA: TGTGCCAGCAGCCTCCCAGCGGGGATTTCCTACGAGCAGTACTTC. It codes for CASSLPAGISYEQYF.